The TCR beta chain described here comes from a study of CD8 T cells in ankylosing spondylitis. Study-wide results and caveats: Peripheral blood samples showed relatively rare disease-linked clones, and these clones were CD8+. In the blood and synovial fluid of reactive arthritis, some motif variants had been previously reported.

In this sample, this clonotype turned up a few times. Its antigen is unknown. Using its own MiXCR run on the 5' RACE reads, TCRdb lists one record per CDR3 protein. The table has 150,000 to 250,000 distinct CDR3 sequences, roughly 12% seen once. The receptor's source is a male donor with ankylosing spondylitis or in good health (not recorded which). The source material was blood, either unsorted or a sorted T cell fraction (not recorded which).

This CDR3 is CASSLRPGDEQYF. The CDR3 nucleotides read TGCGCCAGCAGCCTCCGGCCAGGGGACGAGCAGTACTTC. The V call is TRBV4-1, the J call TRBJ2-7; TRBD1 is a possible D gene (6 bases). The length of the CDR3 is 13 residues. With 4 bases removed from V and 5 bases from J, the gap between germline ends came to 12 bases. Germline-derived CDR1 and CDR2 are MGHRA and YSYEKL.